The present T cell receptor (beta chain) was sequenced within a study of blood T cell repertoires in COVID-19. Across the study: PBMCs, B-cell-depleted T cells, or T cells provided the cDNA or gDNA that made up the material.

V was shortened by 4 bases and J by 2 bases, with 9 bases between the two germline ends. Germline CDR1 and CDR2: SGHDT and YYEEEE. This CDR3 region has 13 residues. Data came from immunoSEQ multiplex PCR; TCRdb stores just in-frame clones and leaves some out. The sample yields about 52,000 clones, 82% seen once. This receptor was obtained from a man older than 75 with COVID-19, enrolled during active disease. J is TRBJ1-1 and V is TRBV5-6; no clear D gene. The sample consisted of peripheral blood. CDR3 sequence (DNA): TGTGCCAGCAGCCAGACATCCAACACTGAAGCTTTCTTT. Amino acid sequence: CASSQTSNTEAFF.